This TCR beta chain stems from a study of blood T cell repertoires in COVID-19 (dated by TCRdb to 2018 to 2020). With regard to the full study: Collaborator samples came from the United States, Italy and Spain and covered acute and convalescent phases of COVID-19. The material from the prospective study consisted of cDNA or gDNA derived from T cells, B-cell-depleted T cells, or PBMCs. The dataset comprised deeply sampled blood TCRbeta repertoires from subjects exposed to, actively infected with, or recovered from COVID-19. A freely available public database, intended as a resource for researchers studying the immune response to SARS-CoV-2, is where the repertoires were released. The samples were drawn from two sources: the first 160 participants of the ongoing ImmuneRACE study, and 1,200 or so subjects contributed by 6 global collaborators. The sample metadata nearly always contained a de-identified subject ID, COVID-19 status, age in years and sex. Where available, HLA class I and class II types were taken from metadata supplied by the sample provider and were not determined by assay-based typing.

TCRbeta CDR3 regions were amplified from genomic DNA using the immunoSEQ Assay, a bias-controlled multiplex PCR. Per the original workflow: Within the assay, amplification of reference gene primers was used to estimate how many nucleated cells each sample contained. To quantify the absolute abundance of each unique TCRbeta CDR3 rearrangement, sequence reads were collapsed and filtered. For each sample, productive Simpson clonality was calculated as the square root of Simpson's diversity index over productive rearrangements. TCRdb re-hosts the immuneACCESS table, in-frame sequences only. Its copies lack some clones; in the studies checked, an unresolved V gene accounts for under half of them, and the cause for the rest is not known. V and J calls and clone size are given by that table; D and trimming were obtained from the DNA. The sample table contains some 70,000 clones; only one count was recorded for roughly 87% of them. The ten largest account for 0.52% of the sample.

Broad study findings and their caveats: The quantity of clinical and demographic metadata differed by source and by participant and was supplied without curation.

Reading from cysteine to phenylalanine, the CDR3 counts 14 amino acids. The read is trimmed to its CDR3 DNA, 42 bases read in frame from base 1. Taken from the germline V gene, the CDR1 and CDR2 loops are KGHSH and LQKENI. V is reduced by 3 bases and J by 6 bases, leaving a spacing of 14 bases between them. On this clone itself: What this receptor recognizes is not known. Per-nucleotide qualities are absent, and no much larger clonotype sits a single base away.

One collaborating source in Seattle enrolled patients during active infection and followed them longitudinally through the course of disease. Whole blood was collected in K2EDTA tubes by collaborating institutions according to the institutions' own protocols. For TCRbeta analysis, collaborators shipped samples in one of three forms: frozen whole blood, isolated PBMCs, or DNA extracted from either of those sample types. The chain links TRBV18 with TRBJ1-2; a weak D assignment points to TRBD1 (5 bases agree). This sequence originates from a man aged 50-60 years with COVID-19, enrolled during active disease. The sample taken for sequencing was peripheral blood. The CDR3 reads CASSPAGLENGYTF. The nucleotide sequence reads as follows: TGTGCCAGCTCACCGGCGGGGCTTGAGAATGGCTACACCTTC.